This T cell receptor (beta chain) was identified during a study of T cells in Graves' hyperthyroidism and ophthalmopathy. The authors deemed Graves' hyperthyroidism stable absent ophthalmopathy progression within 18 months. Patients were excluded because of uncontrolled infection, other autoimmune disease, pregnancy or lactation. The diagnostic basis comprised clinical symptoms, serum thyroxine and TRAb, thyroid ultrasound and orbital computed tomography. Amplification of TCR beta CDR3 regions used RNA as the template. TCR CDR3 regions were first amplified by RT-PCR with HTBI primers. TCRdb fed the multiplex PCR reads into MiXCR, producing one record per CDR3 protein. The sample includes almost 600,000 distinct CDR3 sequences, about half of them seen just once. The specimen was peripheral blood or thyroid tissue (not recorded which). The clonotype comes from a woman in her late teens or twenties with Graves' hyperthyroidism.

The CDR3 protein is CATSRAPGQGNQPQHF. The CDR3 DNA reads as TGTGCCACCAGCAGAGCACCGGGACAGGGTAATCAGCCCCAGCATTTT. This chain connects TRBV15 to TRBJ1-5; 9 bases fit TRBD1. CDR3 size: 16 residues. Germline loops: CDR1 LNHNV, CDR2 YYDKDF (reference sequence). V was pared by 1 base and J by 4 bases, with 5 bases of the junction left unmatched.